This TCR beta chain was recovered during a study of T cells after yellow fever vaccination. The wider study: In the case of low-cell-number fractions, SMART-Seq v4 Ultra Low Input was used for preparation. Broader study findings: Post-booster repertoires again held most primary-vaccination clones (roughly 96% CD4, about 90% CD8). Sorted repertoires could include abundant contaminating clonotypes from bulk cells.

Germline V gene data show CDR1 as SGHTA and CDR2 as FQGTGA. The CDR3 runs 15 residues. The J segment lost 4 bases and the V segment lost 5 bases, leaving 9 bases of the junction unmatched. This clonotype was detected only a few times. Its antigen remains unknown. TCRdb reprocessed the 5' RACE reads with MiXCR, giving one entry per CDR3 protein. The sample shows 550,000 to 750,000 distinct CDR3 sequences, approximately 12% of them seen only once. The material was PBMCs, obtained on the day of the yellow fever booster vaccination. The sequence derives from a man aged 25 to 45 who received the YFV17D yellow fever vaccine. J is TRBJ2-5 and V is TRBV7-3, with 8 bases lining up with TRBD1. The CDR3 DNA reads as TGTGCCAGCAGCAACACCGGACAGGGCCGAGAGACCCAGTACTTC. The encoded protein is CASSNTGQGRETQYF.